Listed below are T cell receptor beta chains from one sample, sequenced in a study of CD8 T cells in ankylosing spondylitis. TCRdb itself ran the 5' RACE reads through MiXCR, one entry per CDR3 protein. This sample has approximately 200,000 distinct CDR3 sequences, with approximately 12% found just once. The specimen was blood, either unsorted or a sorted T cell fraction (not recorded which). The receptors originated from a female donor with ankylosing spondylitis or in good health (not recorded which). CDR3s include the opening cysteine and the closing phenylalanine or tryptophan. The D gene is left open where the match is weak. A clone size is listed for some rows: how often the clone was seen (once, few, many), or a class if it is expanded.

j_call | clone_size | v_call | d_call | cdr3_nt | cdr3_aa
TRBJ2-1 | NA | TRBV28 | TRBD2 | TGTGCCAGCAGCCCTGGGGGGGGGGACAATGAGCAGTTCTTC | CASSPGGGDNEQFF
TRBJ1-5 | NA | TRBV19 | NA | TGTGCCAGTAGTATGATGACAGTCAGCAATCAGCCCCAGCATTTT | CASSMMTVSNQPQHF
TRBJ2-7 | NA | TRBV7-2 | NA | TGTGCCAGCAGCTTCGATAGCGGTTCCTACGAGCAGTACTTC | CASSFDSGSYEQYF
TRBJ1-1 | many | TRBV6-2/TRBV6-3 | TRBD1 | TGTGCCAGCAGTTACGAGGGACAGGGGATGAACACTGAAGCTTTCTTT | CASSYEGQGMNTEAFF
TRBJ1-1 | many | TRBV5-1 | NA | TGCGCCAGCAGGCCAGGACGGGACACTGAAGCTTTCTTT | CASRPGRDTEAFF
TRBJ1-5 | many | TRBV12-3/TRBV12-4 | TRBD1 | TGTGCCAGCAGCCCCCGGGACAGAAATCAGCCCCAGCATTTT | CASSPRDRNQPQHF
TRBJ2-5 | NA | TRBV4-1 | NA | TGCGCCAGCAGCCAAGCGCAGGGAGGAGAGACCCAGTACTTC | CASSQAQGGETQYF
TRBJ2-1 | many | TRBV6-2/TRBV6-3 | NA | TGTGCCAGCAGCACCCCGAGGAAGATTGTCGATGAGCAGTTCTTC | CASSTPRKIVDEQFF
TRBJ1-3 | NA | TRBV3-1 | TRBD1 | TGTGGCAGCAGCGCGACAGGGTATGGAAACACCATATATTTT | CGSSATGYGNTIYF
TRBJ2-6 | few | TRBV12-3/TRBV12-4 | NA | TGTGCCAGCAGAACTAGCTCTGGGGCCAACGTCCTGACTTTC | CASRTSSGANVLTF
TRBJ2-7 | few | TRBV10-3 | NA | TGTGCCATCAGTGGTGACGGACTAACCTACGAGCAGTACTTC | CAISGDGLTYEQYF
TRBJ2-3 | many | TRBV20-1 | NA | TGCAGTGCTAGGCTCACCGGGGCGGAAGCAGATACGCAGTATTTT | CSARLTGAEADTQYF